This T cell receptor beta chain derives from a study of T cell repertoires in cytomegalovirus infection. Overall study: HLA-B-restricted CMV epitopes that are well studied were used alongside recently identified HLA-C-restricted ones. Carrying CMV and the relevant HLA type showed in public TCR beta signatures. Study-wide results and caveats: CMV-specific TCR beta clonotypes restricted by HLA-C were the ones dominating the ex vivo response. Public TCR beta family frequency separated CMV-and-HLA carriers, including in an independent cohort.

Deletions cut 0 bases from V and 9 bases from J, with 17 bases between. CDR3 length: 15 residues. The V gene's germline CDR1 is MGHRA and CDR2 YSYEKL. This clonotype was seen a few times. Its antigen is unknown. From the reads, TCRdb called clonotypes with MiXCR, one entry per CDR3 protein. In the table there are 900,000 to 950,000 distinct CDR3 sequences, around 32% of which are singletons. The genes are TRBV4-1 and TRBJ1-2; possible D gene TRBD1, 5 bases. The TCR sequence derives from a human donor in good health (CMV status not recorded). Some clones in this sample may be carry-over from other donors' samples. Sequenced here: cultured CD8+ T cells from PBMCs, sampled from culture after CMV antigen stimulation. The CDR3 region is CASSQERDGEGSYTF. CDR3 nucleotides: TGCGCCAGCAGCCAAGAAAGGGACGGGGAAGGAAGCTACACCTTC.